What follows is one T cell receptor beta chain and its context. Its antigen is currently unknown. Only in-frame clones appear in the TCRdb table, and some are missing; sequencing was by immunoSEQ multiplex PCR. Among more than 250,000 clones listed, approximately 93% were seen once. The data stem from a study of T cell responses to AZD1222 COVID-19 vaccine. Study-wide points: Nearly half of the spike-specific TCRs reportedly recognize variant regions that carry no mutations. Spike-wide coverage was observed for vaccine-associated CD4 TCRs, with dominant responses at 160-218 and 743-854. Spike-specific TCR repertoires showed rising breadth and depth after two AZD1222 doses.

This sequence was found in an adult in good health. Sequences were derived from peripheral blood, sampled on day 0 of AZD1222 vaccination.

DNA of the CDR3: TGTGCCAGCAGTTTATCCAGGGTCGAAAACACCATATATTTT. This gives the protein CASSLSRVENTIYF. This sequence joins TRBV27 and TRBJ1-3; D is possibly TRBD1 (5 bases). Between the trimmed V and J ends, which lost 0 bases and 6 bases, there was a span of 9 bases. The length of the CDR3 is 14 residues. CDR1 is MNHEY and CDR2 is SMNVEV in the germline V gene (reference sequence).